This TCR beta chain derives from a study of blood T cell repertoires in COVID-19. TCRdb keeps only in-frame clones here, not all; method: immunoSEQ multiplex PCR. The table lists under 450,000 clones, 88% of them singletons. Germline V gives CDR1 KGHSH, CDR2 LQKENI. The CDR3 spans 13 residues. V was pared by 1 base and J by 4 bases, with 7 bases between. The chain recombines TRBV18 with TRBJ1-1; the D is unclear. Source material: peripheral blood. The source is a woman between 50 and 59 years old with COVID-19, enrolled during active disease. CDR3 nucleotide sequence: TGTGCCAGCTCACCACTGGCTGGCACTGAAGCTTTCTTT. This encodes CASSPLAGTEAFF.